The entry below describes one TCR beta chain. This specimen comes from a study of blood T cell repertoires in COVID-19. About the research overall: Both acute and convalescent COVID-19 samples were obtained from the United States, Italy and Spain. In each case, the material was cDNA or gDNA derived from T cells, B-cell-depleted T cells, or PBMCs.

Authors' analysis steps: Amplification with reference gene primers provided the estimates of nucleated cell counts. Here immunoSEQ multiplex PCR was the method, and the copy in TCRdb shows in-frame clones only, minus some. The DNA gave D and trimming, while V, J and clone size come from that table. In the table there are about 150,000 clones, 82% of which are singletons. The sequence derives from a human donor with acute or convalescent COVID-19. The donor label of this sample is uncertain. The source material was peripheral blood.

The CDR3 DNA is TGTGCCAGCAGCCAAGGTACCCCAGGGTTAAACGAGCAGTACTTC. Protein: CASSQGTPGLNEQYF. This sequence joins TRBV3-1 (or the pseudogene TRBV3-2) and TRBJ2-7; maybe TRBD1 (5 bases). Trimming stripped 1 base from V and 5 bases from J, with 15 bases between. This CDR3 is 15 amino acids long. Germline CDR1 reads LGHDT; CDR2 reads YNNKEL (reference sequence).